This TCR beta chain is from a study of T cell responses to AZD1222 COVID-19 vaccine. Measured with immunoSEQ multiplex PCR; TCRdb has only the in-frame clones, and not every one. Of approximately 180,000 clones in the sample, about nine tenths were seen once. V lost 0 bases to trimming and J lost 5 bases; unmatched junction nucleotides: 3. CDR3 length equals 15 residues. CDR1 is LGHNA, CDR2 YSLEER, per germline. The gene calls are TRBV4-3 and TRBJ1-4, with 7 positions matching TRBD1. Sequencing was performed on peripheral blood, taken on day 0 of AZD1222 vaccination. This sequence originates from an adult in good health. CDR3 protein: CASSQDGTANEKLFF. The CDR3 DNA reads TGCGCCAGCAGCCAAGACGGGACAGCCAATGAAAAACTGTTTTTT.